These 5 T cell receptor beta chains were all obtained from the same sample, sequenced in a study of OX40 agonist ivuxolimab in advanced cancers. The protocol was immunoSEQ multiplex PCR, while the TCRdb copy is restricted to in-frame clones and leaves out a portion. Of about 100,000 clones in the sample, over 75% are singletons; the top ten hold 0.15% to 0.2%. This specimen consisted of CD4+ or CD8+ T cells sorted from blood, obtained in a trial of the OX40 agonist ivuxolimab. The receptors here all came from an adult with an advanced solid tumor such as melanoma, head and neck, liver or kidney cancer.

A single count supports this clone. The chain combines TRBV6-5 with TRBJ1-2; D is undetermined. CDR3 length: 11 residues. Germline lookup yields CDR1 MNHEY and CDR2 SVGAGI. The V end lost 6 bases, the J end lost 8 bases, and 10 bases lay between the germline ends. The CDR3 sequence is CASRLGEGYTF. The DNA of the CDR3 is TGTGCCAGCAGGCTTGGTGAAGGCTACACCTTC.

The chain carries TRBV9 and TRBJ2-3; D possibly uses TRBD1 or TRBD2 (6 bases each). CDR1 SGDLS and CDR2 YYNGEE come from the germline V gene. This CDR3 is built from 16 residues. V was pared by 0 bases and J by 3 bases, with 14 bases between. The CDR3 DNA reads as TGTGCCAGCAGCGTAGATCCTGGAGGGGGGACAGATACGCAGTATTTT. Translation gives CASSVDPGGGTDTQYF.

The V call is TRBV6-6, the J call TRBJ2-5; D not resolved. This CDR3 contains 12 residues. V lost 0 bases and J 3 bases, leaving 2 bases between the germline ends. Germline V gene sequence: CDR1 MNHNY, CDR2 SVGAGI (reference sequence). The CDR3 is CASSYSKETQYF. Written as DNA, the CDR3 is TGTGCCAGCAGTTACTCCAAAGAGACCCAGTACTTC.

This rearrangement joins TRBV27 to TRBJ1-5; 12 nucleotides agree with TRBD1. CDR1 is MNHEY, CDR2 SMNVEV, per germline (reference sequence). V lost 3 bases, J lost 4 bases, and 10 bases stayed unmatched. The CDR3 has 18 amino acids. This CDR3 reads CASSFMTPGQGANQPQHF. In nucleotides, the CDR3 is TGTGCCAGCAGTTTTATGACTCCGGGACAGGGGGCAAATCAGCCCCAGCATTTT.

J is TRBJ1-4 and V is TRBV28; D is uncertain. Germline V gene sequence: CDR1 MDHEN, CDR2 SYDVKM. This CDR3 is 12 amino acids long. DNA for the CDR3: TGTGCTGTCGGGAGGTCTAATGAAAAACTGTTTTTT. Translated, it gives CAVGRSNEKLFF.